This entry lists 30 T cell receptor beta chains sequenced from one sample in a study of follicular helper T cells after annual influenza vaccination. Time point: 2014-2015 season, 7 days after vaccination. Method: immunoSEQ multiplex PCR; TCRdb's copy keeps in-frame clones and lacks some. The data show 8,000 to 10,000 clones, under 90% seen once. The sequences come from CXCR5- memory CD4+ T cells sorted from blood, collected 7 days after influenza vaccination. The receptors here all came from an adult who received the influenza vaccine.

This clone has only a few counts. V usage is TRBV25-1 and J usage is TRBJ1-6; no clear D. Germline V gene data show CDR1 as MGHDK and CDR2 as SYGVNS. The CDR3 sequence is 13 residues long. Trimming took off 8 bases at V and 4 bases at J, with 9 bases between the two ends. CDR3 nucleotide sequence: TGTGCCAGCTTGGGTCTGTATAATTCACCCCTCCACTTT. It is translated as CASLGLYNSPLHF. The whole variable domain, remainder taken from reference TRBV25-1 and TRBJ1-6, is EADIYQTPRYLVIGTGKKITLECSQTMGHDKMYWYQQDPGMELHLIHYSYGVNSTEKGDLSSESTVSRIRTEHFPLTLESARPSHTSQYLCASLGLYNSPLHFGNGTRLTVT.

The V and J genes are TRBV15 and TRBJ2-1; 7 bases are a match to TRBD2. Germline V gene lookup returns CDR1 LNHNV and CDR2 YYDKDF (reference sequence). CDR3 length: 16 amino acids. The junction had 11 bases not matched to a gene; V was cut back by 0 bases and J by 9 bases. The CDR3 DNA reads TGTGCCACCAGCAGAGATCTTTTTGGGGGGGTTGTTGAGCAGTTCTTC. It specifies CATSRDLFGGVVEQFF.

The chain recombines TRBV6-6 with TRBJ1-3, with D maybe TRBD1 (5 bases). Germline CDR1 reads MNHNY; CDR2 reads SVGAGI (reference sequence). Trimming left V 3 bases short and J 4 bases short, with 10 bases between. The CDR3 loop spans 14 amino acids. The CDR3 DNA reads TGTGCCAGCAGTTATGGGGGATCGGGAAACACCATATATTTT. As protein: CASSYGGSGNTIYF.

The chain carries TRBV6-4 and TRBJ2-1; a weak D match, TRBD2 (5 bases). Germline V CDR1 and CDR2: MRHNA, SNTAGT. CDR3 length: 13 residues. The V end lost 3 bases, the J end lost 8 bases, and 11 bases lay between the germline ends. The CDR3 nucleotides are TGTGCCAGCAGTGAACTGGACGGGGATGAGCAGTTCTTC. This codes for CASSELDGDEQFF.

The chain links TRBV21-1 to TRBJ2-7; the D call TRBD2 from the table was never checked on the DNA. TRBV21-1 is a documented pseudogene. The CDR3 is 16 amino acids. The CDR3 nucleotides are TGTGCCAGCAGCAAAGCGGAGCGGGGGCCGTCCTACGAGCAGTACTTC. Translation: CASSKAERGPSYEQYF.

The genes are TRBV9 and TRBJ2-2; D is unresolved. Trimming shortened V by 0 bases and J by 1 base, and 4 bases separated the two germline ends. The CDR3 sequence is 14 residues long. CDR1 SGDLS and CDR2 YYNGEE come from the germline V gene. CDR3 in amino acids: CASSVVGNTGELFF. The DNA of the CDR3 is TGTGCCAGCAGCGTAGTAGGGAACACCGGGGAGCTGTTTTTT.

This chain connects TRBV7-2 to TRBJ1-2, with 7 bases aligning to TRBD1. The CDR3 is made up of 13 amino acids. Per germline, CDR1 SGHTA and CDR2 FQGNSA. Unmatched junction bases numbered 4, after V lost 5 bases and J lost 4 bases. CDR3 DNA: TGTGCCAGCAGCAAGACAGGGACCTATGGCTACACCTTC. Residues: CASSKTGTYGYTF.

The chain recombines TRBV5-5 with TRBJ2-2; no clear D. The germline V gene encodes CDR1 SGHKS and CDR2 YYEKEE (reference sequence). The CDR3 covers 13 residues. Trimming stripped 0 bases from V and 6 bases from J, with 6 bases between. This CDR3 is CASSLVQAGELFF. As DNA, the CDR3 is TGTGCCAGCAGCTTGGTTCAAGCCGGGGAGCTGTTTTTT.

A single count supports this clone. The CDR3 DNA follows: TGTGCCAGCAGCTTCAGGCCGAACTACGAGCAGTACTTC. It specifies CASSFRPNYEQYF. The chain carries TRBV5-6 and TRBJ2-7; D is uncertain. Germline CDR1 reads SGHDT; CDR2 reads YYEEEE. The ends were cut back, 2 bases at V and 3 bases at J, with 9 bases in the middle. The CDR3 consists of 13 residues.

CDR3 protein: CASSYAGQLYGYTF. The DNA of the CDR3 is TGTGCCAGCAGTTACGCCGGACAGCTCTATGGCTACACCTTC. The V call is TRBV6-9, the J call TRBJ1-2, with D maybe TRBD1 (6 bases). Germline V gene data show CDR1 as MNHGY and CDR2 as SVAAGI. CDR3 size: 14 residues. Deletions cut 3 bases from V and 4 bases from J, with 12 bases between.

The rearrangement uses TRBV5-8 and TRBJ1-1; 10 bases are a match to TRBD1. Looked up from germline, CDR1 is SGHTS and CDR2 is YDEGEE. The CDR3 is made up of 15 amino acids. V lost 4 bases and J lost 1; bases outside the gene matches: 4. The CDR3 loop is CASSRDRGQNTEAFF. The DNA of the CDR3 is TGTGCCAGCAGCCGCGACAGGGGGCAGAACACTGAAGCTTTCTTT.

This rearrangement joins TRBV7-8 to TRBJ1-5; perhaps TRBD1 as D (5 bases). The germline V gene encodes CDR1 SGHVS and CDR2 FQNEAQ. CDR3 size: 15 residues. V shed 3 bases and J shed 5 bases, with 14 bases lying between them. Here the CDR3 reads CASSLSGWDDQPQHF. The CDR3 DNA sequence: TGTGCCAGCAGCTTGTCTGGTTGGGACGATCAGCCCCAGCATTTT.

The chain uses TRBV6-1 and TRBJ1-4, with D perhaps matching TRBD1 (6 bases). V gave up 5 bases and J gave up 0 bases, with 7 bases separating them. The CDR3 extends over 14 amino acids. Per the germline V gene, CDR1 is MNHNS and CDR2 is SASEGT. CDR3 sequence (DNA): TGTGCCAGCAGTTCAGGGGCAACTAATGAAAAACTGTTTTTT. This encodes CASSSGATNEKLFF.

The chain recombines TRBV5-3 with TRBJ2-7; 10 bases match TRBD1. TRBV5-3 is an ORF; its function is uncertain. The length of the CDR3 is 16 residues. With V trimmed by 1 base and J by 2 bases, 6 bases remained unmatched. CDR3 loop: CARSLLPGQGAYEQYF. The CDR3 DNA reads as TGTGCCAGAAGCTTGCTTCCTGGACAGGGGGCCTACGAGCAGTACTTC.

The chain is built from TRBV6-5 and TRBJ1-1, with 7 bases lining up with TRBD1. Germline loops: CDR1 MNHEY, CDR2 SVGAGI. V lost 4 bases and J lost 1; bases outside the gene matches: 9. CDR3 length: 16 amino acids. The CDR3 reads CASSSRGQGGNTEAFF. The CDR3 coding sequence is TGTGCCAGCAGTTCAAGGGGTCAGGGGGGGAACACTGAAGCTTTCTTT.

The chain has TRBV20-1 and TRBJ1-2; no clear D. This CDR3 has 11 amino acids. CDR1 DFQATT and CDR2 SNEGSKA come from the germline V gene (reference sequence). V was clipped by 3 bases and J by 0 bases, with 2 bases between them. CDR3 sequence: CSASANYGYTF. The CDR3 DNA reads TGCAGTGCTAGTGCTAACTATGGCTACACCTTC.

CDR3 sequence reads: CASSGDRIIYEQYF. The CDR3 DNA reads TGTGCCAGCAGTGGCGACAGAATCATCTACGAGCAGTACTTC. The J gene is TRBJ2-7, the V gene TRBV25-1; maybe TRBD1 (5 bases). This CDR3 contains 14 residues. Germline values: CDR1 MGHDK, CDR2 SYGVNS. Between the trimmed V and J ends, which lost 4 bases and 3 bases, there was a span of 13 bases.

This rearrangement joins TRBV27 to TRBJ2-3; a weak D match, TRBD1 (6 bases). V was pared by 10 bases and J by 8 bases, with 25 bases between. The V gene's germline CDR1 is MNHEY and CDR2 SMNVEV (reference sequence). The CDR3 is 15 residues long. This CDR3 is CATSTGQSRIGTQYF. As DNA, the CDR3 is TGTGCCACGAGTACAGGGCAAAGCCGGATCGGTACGCAGTATTTT.

The V gene is TRBV5-5, the J gene TRBJ2-5; 8 bases fit TRBD2. CDR3 length: 13 residues. Germline V gives CDR1 SGHKS, CDR2 YYEKEE (reference sequence). V shed 3 bases and J 5 bases; nucleotides not matched to a gene: 3. The CDR3 loop reads CASSSGGPETQYF. The CDR3 nucleotides are TGTGCCAGCAGCTCGGGGGGGCCGGAGACCCAGTACTTC.

The chain recombines TRBV5-1 with TRBJ2-1; tentatively, D is TRBD1 or TRBD2 (7 bases each). Deletions cut 0 bases from V and 4 bases from J, with 17 bases between. CDR1 is SGHRS and CDR2 is YFSETQ in the germline V gene. The CDR3 is made up of 17 amino acids. The CDR3 region has the DNA TGCGCCAGCAGCTTGGAGGGCCGACAGGGACTATACAATGAGCAGTTCTTC. As protein: CASSLEGRQGLYNEQFF.

The chain joins TRBV7-5 to TRBJ2-7; the D segment call TRBD2 is taken from the table without a DNA check. TRBV7-5 is annotated as a pseudogene. The CDR3 loop spans 14 amino acids. DNA for the CDR3: TGTGCCAGAAGCTCCTCGGGACTAAACTACGAGCAGTACTTC. Amino acids: CARSSSGLNYEQYF.

This rearrangement joins TRBV7-9 to TRBJ1-1; TRBD1 might be the D (6 bases). Germline V gives CDR1 SEHNR, CDR2 FQNEAQ (reference sequence). Trimming shortened V by 1 base and J by 4 bases, and 7 bases separated the two germline ends. The CDR3 has 13 amino acids. For the CDR3, the DNA is TGTGCCAGCAGCTTAGACAGGGCCACTGAAGCTTTCTTT. Its translation is CASSLDRATEAFF. Together with reference TRBV7-9 and TRBJ1-1, the CDR3 gives the full variable domain: DTGVSQNPRHKITKRGQNVTFRCDPISEHNRLYWYRQTLGQGPEFLTYFQNEAQLEKSRLLSDRFSAERPKGSFSTLEIQRTEQGDSAMYLCASSLDRATEAFFGQGTRLTVV.

The V gene is TRBV5-1, the J gene TRBJ1-2; the D gene is possibly TRBD1 (5 bases). The length of the CDR3 is 14 residues. Germline-derived CDR1 and CDR2 are SGHRS and YFSETQ. V lost 5 bases and J lost 4, with 15 bases in between. The CDR3: CASRESGQVYGYTF. The DNA of the CDR3 is TGCGCCAGCAGGGAATCAGGACAAGTCTATGGCTACACCTTC.

CDR3 DNA: TGTGCCAGCAGCTTGTGGCAGGGTGGTAACCCTGAGCAGTTCTTC. This encodes CASSLWQGGNPEQFF. The chain combines TRBV5-5 with TRBJ2-1; a weak D match, TRBD1 (5 bases). Germline V gene sequence: CDR1 SGHKS, CDR2 YYEKEE (reference sequence). The CDR3 spans 15 residues. V shed 1 base and J shed 9 bases, with 17 bases lying between them.

The chain combines TRBV6-5 with TRBJ2-7, with 10 bases matching TRBD1. The CDR3 sequence is 14 residues long. Germline V gives CDR1 MNHEY, CDR2 SVGAGI. The junction had 11 bases not matched to a gene; V was cut back by 5 bases and J by 10 bases. CDR3 residues: CASSGPGQGKSQYF. CDR3 nucleotide sequence: TGTGCCAGCAGTGGGCCGGGACAGGGGAAGTCTCAGTACTTC.

CDR3 sequence: CASCLGTGLNTEAFF. The CDR3 DNA is TGCGCCAGCTGTCTGGGGACAGGGTTGAACACTGAAGCTTTCTTT. This chain links TRBV5-1 with TRBJ1-1, with TRBD1 matching 9 bases. This CDR3 spans 15 amino acids. The junction had 7 bases not matched to a gene; V was cut back by 7 bases and J by 0 bases. Looked up from germline, CDR1 is SGHRS and CDR2 is YFSETQ.

This clone was observed a handful of times. This chain uses TRBV10-3 with TRBJ1-5, with TRBD1 as a possible D gene (6 bases). The V end lost 11 bases, the J end lost 7 bases, and 15 bases lay between the germline ends. The CDR3 sequence is 12 residues long. Looked up from germline, CDR1 is ENHRY and CDR2 is SYGVKD. The CDR3 region has the DNA TGTGCCGCAGGGGCCTCCAAACAGCCCCAGCATTTT. Translating it yields CAAGASKQPQHF.

V usage is TRBV4-3 and J usage is TRBJ2-5; 11 bases align to TRBD2. Germline assignment: CDR1 LGHNA and CDR2 YSLEER. J gave up 2 bases and V 1 base, and 6 bases lay outside the gene matches. The CDR3 loop spans 17 amino acids. The CDR3 DNA is TGCGCCAGCAGCCAAGGGCCGGGACTAGCGGCGCAAGAGACCCAGTACTTC. Translation: CASSQGPGLAAQETQYF.

This rearrangement joins TRBV19 to TRBJ2-5; perhaps TRBD2 as D (5 bases). Germline V lookup: CDR1 LNHDA, CDR2 SQIVND (reference sequence). Trimming pared 5 bases from V and 8 bases from J, leaving 24 bases between. The CDR3 covers 16 residues. CDR3 DNA sequence: TGTGCCAGTAGTCTCGGGGAGTACATCCCCCCTTCTACCCAGTACTTC. This codes for CASSLGEYIPPSTQYF.

V gene TRBV5-1 combines with J gene TRBJ2-3; D is unclear. CDR1 is SGHRS, CDR2 YFSETQ, per germline. CDR3 length equals 15 residues. Between the trimmed V and J ends, which lost 2 bases and 1 base, there was a span of 11 bases. CDR3 loop: CASSLNTFGTDTQYF. CDR3 nucleotides: TGCGCCAGCAGCTTAAACACCTTCGGCACAGATACGCAGTATTTT. Using reference TRBV5-1 and TRBJ2-3 for the parts outside the CDR3, the full variable domain is KAGVTQTPRYLIKTRGQQVTLSCSPISGHRSVSWYQQTPGQGLQFLFEYFSETQRNKGNFPGRFSGRQFSNSRSEMNVSTLELGDSALYLCASSLNTFGTDTQYFGPGTRLTVL.